This record looks at one TCR beta chain sequence and its context. The target antigen is unknown. It was with 60 Vbeta and 13 Jbeta primers that the PCR ran. TCRdb's copy holds only in-frame clones and misses some; the assay was immunoSEQ multiplex PCR. The sample lists about 210,000 clones; around 80% were seen once. These data come from a study of cytomegalovirus exposure and HLA in healthy donors. Healthy individuals who donated bone marrow served as the donors. Per germline, CDR1 SGHTA and CDR2 FQGNSA. The CDR3 runs 16 residues. The ends lost 3 bases at V and 2 bases at J; junction bases unmatched: 7. Overall study findings and caveats: In a later analysis, TCR association rates varied by HLA locus: DRB1 most, HLA-C fewest. Altogether, 170 or so TCR beta chains were recorded as cytomegalovirus-associated.

The receptor comes from a man between 40 and 49 years old in good health and CMV-seropositive. Material for sequencing was PBMCs. The gene calls are TRBV7-2 and TRBJ2-1; 7 positions agree with TRBD1. CDR3 residues: CASSFYRGLAYNEQFF. The CDR3, as DNA: TGTGCCAGCAGCTTCTACAGGGGTCTAGCCTACAATGAGCAGTTCTTC.